There are a few counts of the clone carrying this T cell receptor beta chain. Assay: immunoSEQ multiplex PCR; the TCRdb copy retains only in-frame clones and omits some. This table holds 70,000 to 80,000 clones, roughly 84% found once. The data are from a study of control samples from healthy donors and cancer patients. The V gene's germline CDR1 is LGHNA and CDR2 YSLEER. Trimming left V 4 bases short and J 5 bases short, with 14 bases between. The CDR3 length is 14 residues. The material sequenced was blood. The chain recombines TRBV4-3 with TRBJ1-2; D unclear. The TCR sequence derives from a man aged 45-60 years in good health. The CDR3: CASSLSLDGYGYTF. The CDR3 DNA follows: TGCGCCAGCAGCCTCTCCCTGGATGGGTATGGCTACACCTTC.